One T cell receptor beta chain is described in this entry. In the PCR, 60 Vbeta and 13 Jbeta primers were used. In the authors' methods: In a later analysis, the count reached some 73 million unique TCR beta chains, with 8.5 million to 14 million shared. TCRdb's copy holds only in-frame clones and misses some; the assay was immunoSEQ multiplex PCR. V and J calls and clone size are given by that table; D and trimming were obtained from the DNA. The sample yields some 130,000 clones, roughly four fifths seen once. The data were taken from a study of cytomegalovirus exposure and HLA in healthy donors. Germline loops: CDR1 SGHTA, CDR2 FQGNSA. This CDR3 contains 14 residues. Trimming cost V 4 bases and J 1 base; bases outside gene matches: 3.

Sequencing was done on a sample of PBMCs. J is TRBJ2-7 and V is TRBV7-2; 8 positions match TRBD1. The clonotype was recovered from a boy aged 5-17 years in good health and CMV-seronegative. This CDR3 reads CASSYGQGSYEQYF. The DNA for the CDR3 is TGTGCCAGCAGCTACGGACAGGGATCCTACGAGCAGTACTTC.